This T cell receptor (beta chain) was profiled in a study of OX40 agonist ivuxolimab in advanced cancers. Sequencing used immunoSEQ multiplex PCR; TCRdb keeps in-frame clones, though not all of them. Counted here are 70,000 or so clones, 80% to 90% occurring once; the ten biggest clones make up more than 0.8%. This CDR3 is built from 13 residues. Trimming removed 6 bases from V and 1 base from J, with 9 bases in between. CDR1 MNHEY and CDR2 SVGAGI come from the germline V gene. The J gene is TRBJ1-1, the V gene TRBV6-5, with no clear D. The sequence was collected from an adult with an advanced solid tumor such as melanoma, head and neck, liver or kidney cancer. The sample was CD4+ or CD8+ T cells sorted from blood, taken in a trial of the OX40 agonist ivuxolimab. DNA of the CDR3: TGTGCCAGCAGCCGGGAGGGGAACACTGAAGCTTTCTTT. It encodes CASSREGNTEAFF.